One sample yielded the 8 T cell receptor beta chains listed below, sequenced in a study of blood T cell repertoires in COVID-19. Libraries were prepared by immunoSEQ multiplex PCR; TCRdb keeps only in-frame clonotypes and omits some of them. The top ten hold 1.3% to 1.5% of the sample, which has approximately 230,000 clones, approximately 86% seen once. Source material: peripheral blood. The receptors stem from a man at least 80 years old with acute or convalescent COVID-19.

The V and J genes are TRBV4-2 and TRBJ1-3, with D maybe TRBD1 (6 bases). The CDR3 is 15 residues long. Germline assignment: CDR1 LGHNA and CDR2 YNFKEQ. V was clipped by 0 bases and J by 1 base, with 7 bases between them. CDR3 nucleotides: TGTGCCAGCAGCCAAGACGGACAGTCTGGAAACACCATATATTTT. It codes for CASSQDGQSGNTIYF.

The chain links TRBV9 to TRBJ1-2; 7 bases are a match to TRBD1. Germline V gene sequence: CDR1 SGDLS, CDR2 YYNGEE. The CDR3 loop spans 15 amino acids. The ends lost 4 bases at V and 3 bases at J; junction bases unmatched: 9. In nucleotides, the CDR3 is TGTGCCAGCAGCCCCAGACAGGGTGGGGACTATGGCTACACCTTC. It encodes CASSPRQGGDYGYTF.

This CDR3 is CASSPSEGEREKLFF. The CDR3 nucleotides read TGTGCCAGCAGCCCCTCAGAGGGGGAGCGAGAAAAACTGTTTTTT. V and J are TRBV5-4 and TRBJ1-4; the D gene is possibly TRBD1 (6 bases). Germline assignment: CDR1 SGHNT and CDR2 YYREEE (reference sequence). This CDR3 comprises 15 residues. The V end was cut by 4 bases, the J end by 8 bases, with 18 bases between.

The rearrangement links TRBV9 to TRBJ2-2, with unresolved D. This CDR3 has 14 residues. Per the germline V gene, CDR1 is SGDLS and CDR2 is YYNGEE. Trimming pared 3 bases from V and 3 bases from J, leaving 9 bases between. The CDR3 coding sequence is TGTGCCAGCAGCGGAGGTCGGGACACCGGGGAGCTGTTTTTT. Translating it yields CASSGGRDTGELFF.

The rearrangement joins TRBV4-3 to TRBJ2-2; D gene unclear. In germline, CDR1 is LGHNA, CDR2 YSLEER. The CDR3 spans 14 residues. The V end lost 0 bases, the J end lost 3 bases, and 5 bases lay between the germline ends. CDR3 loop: CASSQDQDTGELFF. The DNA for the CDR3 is TGCGCCAGCAGCCAAGATCAGGACACCGGGGAGCTGTTTTTT.

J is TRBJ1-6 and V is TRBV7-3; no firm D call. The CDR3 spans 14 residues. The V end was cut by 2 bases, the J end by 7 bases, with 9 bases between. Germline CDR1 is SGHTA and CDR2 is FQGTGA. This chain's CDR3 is CASSLEVTNSPLHF. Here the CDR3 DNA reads TGTGCCAGCAGCTTAGAAGTTACAAATTCACCCCTCCACTTT. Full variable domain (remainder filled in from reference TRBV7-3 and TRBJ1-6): GAGVSQTPSNKVTEKGKYVELRCDPISGHTALYWYRQSLGQGPEFLIYFQGTGAADDSGLPNDRFFAVRPEGSVSTLKIQRTERGDSAVYLCASSLEVTNSPLHFGNGTRLTVT.

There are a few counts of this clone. CDR3 bases: TGTGCCAGCAGCTTCGGGGATCAAGAGACCCAGTACTTC. This codes for CASSFGDQETQYF. The rearrangement joins TRBV5-6 to TRBJ2-5; maybe TRBD2 (5 bases). Trimming cost V 2 bases and J 2 bases, with 7 bases left between them. The CDR3 sequence is 13 residues long. The germline CDR1 and CDR2 sequences are SGHDT and YYEEEE.

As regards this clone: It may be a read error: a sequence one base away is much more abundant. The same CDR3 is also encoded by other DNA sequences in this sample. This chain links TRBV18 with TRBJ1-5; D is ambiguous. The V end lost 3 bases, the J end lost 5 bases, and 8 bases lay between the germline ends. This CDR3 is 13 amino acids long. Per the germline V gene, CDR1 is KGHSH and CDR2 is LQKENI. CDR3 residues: CASSPGGDQPQHF. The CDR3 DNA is TGTGCCAGCTCACCTGGCGGGGATCAGCCCCAGCATTTT.